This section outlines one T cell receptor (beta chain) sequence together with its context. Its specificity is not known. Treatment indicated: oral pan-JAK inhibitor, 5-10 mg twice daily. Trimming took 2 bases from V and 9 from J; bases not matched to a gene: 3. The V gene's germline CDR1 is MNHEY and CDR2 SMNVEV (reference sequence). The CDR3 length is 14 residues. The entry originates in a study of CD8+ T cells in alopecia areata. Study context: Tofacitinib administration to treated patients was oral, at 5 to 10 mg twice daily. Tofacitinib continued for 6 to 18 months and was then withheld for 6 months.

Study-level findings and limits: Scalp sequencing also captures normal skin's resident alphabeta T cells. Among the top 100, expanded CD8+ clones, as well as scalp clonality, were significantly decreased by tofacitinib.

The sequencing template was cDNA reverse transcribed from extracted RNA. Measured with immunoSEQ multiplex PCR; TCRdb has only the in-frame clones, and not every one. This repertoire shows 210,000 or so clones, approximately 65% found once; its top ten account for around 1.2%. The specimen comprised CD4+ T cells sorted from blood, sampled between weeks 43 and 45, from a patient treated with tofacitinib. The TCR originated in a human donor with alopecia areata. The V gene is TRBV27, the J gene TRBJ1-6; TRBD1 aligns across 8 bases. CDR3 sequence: CASSLGQGGSPLHF. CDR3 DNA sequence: TGTGCCAGCAGTTTAGGACAGGGAGGTTCACCCCTCCACTTT.